This TCR beta chain was identified in a study of control samples from healthy donors and cancer patients (dated by TCRdb to about 2020). The receptor library was made with the immunoSEQ multiplex PCR assay. TCRdb holds this immuneACCESS table with in-frame rearrangements only. Some clones are missing; in checked studies, unresolved V genes explain under half, and the rest has no known cause. The sample data list roughly 150,000 clones, and roughly 93% of these were observed just once. Around 5.4% of the sample belongs to the ten largest clones. Remarks on this clone: Which antigen it targets is not known. The record has no base qualities; no much larger clone is one base away.

The sequencing input was blood. The sequence was obtained from a man between 18 and 35 years old in good health.

CDR3 region: CASSLERLAGTEAFF. The DNA sequence is TGTGCCAGCAGCTTAGAACGGCTCGCTGGCACTGAAGCTTTCTTT. Rearrangement joined TRBV7-3 to TRBJ1-1; the D gene remains uncertain. V was cut back by 2 bases and J by 4 bases, leaving a gap of 14 bases between them. Based on the germline V gene, the CDR1 and CDR2 sequences are SGHTA and FQGTGA. The CDR3 numbers 15 residues from cysteine through phenylalanine. The CDR3 DNA has 45 bases and is translated from base 1.